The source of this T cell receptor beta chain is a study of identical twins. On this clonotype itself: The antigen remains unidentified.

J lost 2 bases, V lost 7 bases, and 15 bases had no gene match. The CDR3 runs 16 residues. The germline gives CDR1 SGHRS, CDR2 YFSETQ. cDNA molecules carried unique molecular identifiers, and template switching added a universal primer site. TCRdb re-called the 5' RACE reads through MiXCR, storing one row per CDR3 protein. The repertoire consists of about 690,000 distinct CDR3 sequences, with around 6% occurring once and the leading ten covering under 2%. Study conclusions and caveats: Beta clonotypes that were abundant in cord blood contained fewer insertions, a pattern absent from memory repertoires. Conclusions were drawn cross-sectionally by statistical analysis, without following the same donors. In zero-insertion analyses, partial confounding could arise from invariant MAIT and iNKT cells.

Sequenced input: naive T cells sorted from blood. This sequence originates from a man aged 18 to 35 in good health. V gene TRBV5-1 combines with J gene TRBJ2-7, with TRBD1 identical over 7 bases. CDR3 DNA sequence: TGCGCCAGCCTCGTGAAAAGAGACAGGGATCCCTACGAGCAGTACGTC. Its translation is CASLVKRDRDPYEQYV.